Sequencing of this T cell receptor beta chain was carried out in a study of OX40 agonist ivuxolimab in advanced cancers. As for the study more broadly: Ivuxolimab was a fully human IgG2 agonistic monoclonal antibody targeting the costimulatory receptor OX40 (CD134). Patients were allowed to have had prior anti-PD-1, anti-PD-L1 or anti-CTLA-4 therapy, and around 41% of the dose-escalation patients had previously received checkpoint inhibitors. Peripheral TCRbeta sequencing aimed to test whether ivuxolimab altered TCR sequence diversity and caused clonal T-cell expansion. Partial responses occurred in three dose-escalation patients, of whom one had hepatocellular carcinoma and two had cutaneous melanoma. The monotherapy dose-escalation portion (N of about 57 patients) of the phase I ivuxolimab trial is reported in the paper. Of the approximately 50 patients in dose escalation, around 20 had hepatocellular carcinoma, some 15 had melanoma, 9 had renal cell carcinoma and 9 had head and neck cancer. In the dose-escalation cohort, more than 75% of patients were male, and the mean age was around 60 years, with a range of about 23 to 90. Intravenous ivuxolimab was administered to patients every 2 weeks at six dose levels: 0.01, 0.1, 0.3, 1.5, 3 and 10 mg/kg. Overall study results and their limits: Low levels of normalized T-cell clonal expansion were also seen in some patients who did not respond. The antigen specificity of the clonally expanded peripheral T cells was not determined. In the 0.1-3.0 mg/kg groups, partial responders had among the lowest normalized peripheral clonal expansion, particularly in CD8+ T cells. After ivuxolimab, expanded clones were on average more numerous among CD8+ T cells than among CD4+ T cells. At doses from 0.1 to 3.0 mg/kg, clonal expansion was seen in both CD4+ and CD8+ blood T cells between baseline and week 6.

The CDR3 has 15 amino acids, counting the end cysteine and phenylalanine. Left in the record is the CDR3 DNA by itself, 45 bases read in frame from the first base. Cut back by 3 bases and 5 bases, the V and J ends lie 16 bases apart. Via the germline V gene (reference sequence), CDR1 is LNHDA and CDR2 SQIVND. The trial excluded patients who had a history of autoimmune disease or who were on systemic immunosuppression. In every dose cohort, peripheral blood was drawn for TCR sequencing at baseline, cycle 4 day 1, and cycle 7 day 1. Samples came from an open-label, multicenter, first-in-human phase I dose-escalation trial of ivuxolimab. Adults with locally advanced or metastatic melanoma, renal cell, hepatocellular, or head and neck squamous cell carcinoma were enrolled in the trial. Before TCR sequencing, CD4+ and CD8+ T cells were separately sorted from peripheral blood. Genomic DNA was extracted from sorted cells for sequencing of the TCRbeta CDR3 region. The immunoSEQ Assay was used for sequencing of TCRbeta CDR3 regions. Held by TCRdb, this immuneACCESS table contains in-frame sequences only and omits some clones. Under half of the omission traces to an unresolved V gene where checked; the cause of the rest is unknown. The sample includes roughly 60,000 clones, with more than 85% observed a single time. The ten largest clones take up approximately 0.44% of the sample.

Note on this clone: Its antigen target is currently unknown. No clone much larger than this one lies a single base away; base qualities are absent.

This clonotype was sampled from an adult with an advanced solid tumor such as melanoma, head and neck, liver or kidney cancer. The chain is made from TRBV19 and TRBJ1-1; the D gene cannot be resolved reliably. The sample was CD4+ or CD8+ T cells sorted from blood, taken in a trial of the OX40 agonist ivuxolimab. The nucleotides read TGTGCCAGTAGTATTTGGTCGGGCTTTGGGACTGAAGCTTTCTTT. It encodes CASSIWSGFGTEAFF.